The present T cell receptor (beta chain) was sequenced within a study of PD-L1 blockade in urothelial cancer. Study-level information: Blood-derived samples held a median roughly 140,000 T cells.

Indicated time point: peripheral blood 6 weeks after treatment start. Generated by immunoSEQ multiplex PCR, the TCRdb table keeps only in-frame clones and is missing some. The data show about 130,000 clones, around 86% seen once. The sequencing used PBMCs, collected around atezolizumab (anti-PD-L1) treatment. The receptor was isolated from a man aged 50-60 years with urothelial cancer.

Here the CDR3 DNA reads TGTGCCAGCTCACCGACCGGGGGTATAGGGGGCACCTACGAGCAGTACTTC. Translation: CASSPTGGIGGTYEQYF. The chain is built from TRBV18 and TRBJ2-7, with D possibly TRBD1 on 7 matching bases. Germline CDR1 is KGHSH and CDR2 is LQKENI. The CDR3 consists of 17 residues. With 3 bases removed from V and 2 bases from J, the gap between germline ends came to 20 bases.